This TCR beta chain was identified in a study of T cell responses to AZD1222 COVID-19 vaccine. Findings and limits, study-wide: Unmutated regions of variants are reportedly targeted by nearly half of spike-specific TCRs. The repertoires were collected only after the peak T cell response. Clonal diversity was possibly underestimated, and white British individuals and females predominated among donors. Distributed over spike, vaccine-associated CD4 TCRs predominated at 160-218 and 743-854.

Notes on this clone: Antigen: not known.

This table comes from immunoSEQ multiplex PCR, and its TCRdb copy is limited to in-frame clones, with some not included. The table shows around 100,000 clones, with approximately 83% occurring only once. The germline CDR1 and CDR2 sequences are SGDLS and YYNGEE. The CDR3 runs to 16 residues. The ends lost 4 bases at V and 0 bases at J; junction bases unmatched: 5. Sequencing used peripheral blood, obtained on day 0 of AZD1222 vaccination. The source of this sequence is an adult in good health. The chain employs TRBV9 and TRBJ2-3; 10 bases line up with TRBD2. CDR3: CASSTWTSGSTDTQYF. DNA for the CDR3: TGTGCCAGCAGCACCTGGACTAGCGGTAGCACAGATACGCAGTATTTT.